The 21 T cell receptor beta chains listed next were all sequenced from one sample in a study of cytomegalovirus exposure and HLA in healthy donors (dated by TCRdb to the late 2010s). Library preparation employed the immunoSEQ multiplex PCR assay. For the multiplex PCR, a mixture combining 60 forward primers for TCR Vbeta segments and 13 reverse primers for TCR Jbeta segments was used. The table comes from immuneACCESS by way of TCRdb, which keeps in-frame sequences with V and J called. Part of the clones is missing from these tables; in studies checked, under half for an unresolved V gene and the rest for unknown reasons. Across this sample there are over 120,000 clones, with 75% to 85% seen only once. The top ten clonotypes cover 2% to 3% of the sample. Material: PBMCs. The receptor set was obtained from a woman in her late teens or twenties in good health and CMV-seropositive.

This chain links TRBV7-2 with TRBJ1-2, with unresolved D. Germline-derived CDR1 and CDR2 are SGHTA and FQGNSA. There are 15 residues in the CDR3. V was clipped by 4 bases and J by 5 bases, with 17 bases between them. The CDR3 here is CASSSPLGAGYGYTF. For the CDR3, the DNA is TGTGCCAGCAGCTCACCCTTGGGAGCGGGTTATGGCTACACCTTC.

The CDR3 region has the DNA TGTGCCAGCAGTTACTCGGAGGGGTATGGCGAGCAGTACTTC. It yields the protein CASSYSEGYGEQYF. The rearrangement uses TRBV6-6 and TRBJ2-7; D is possibly TRBD2 (6 bases). Per the germline V gene, CDR1 is MNHNY and CDR2 is SVGAGI (reference sequence). V was trimmed by 0 bases and J by 6 bases, leaving 12 bases between them. This CDR3 is built from 14 residues.

The chain's CDR3 is CASSLTGQQNTEAFF. The CDR3 nucleotides are TGTGCCAGTAGTCTCACGGGACAGCAGAACACTGAAGCTTTCTTT. This chain uses TRBV19 with TRBJ1-1; 7 bases line up with TRBD1. The CDR3 runs 15 residues. The germline CDR1 and CDR2 sequences are LNHDA and SQIVND (reference sequence). Trimming at V came to 5 bases and at J to 1 base, leaving 7 bases not matched to a gene.

The genes are TRBV19 and TRBJ1-5; D might be TRBD1 (5 bases). CDR1 is LNHDA and CDR2 is SQIVND in the germline V gene (reference sequence). The CDR3 covers 16 residues. The ends were cut back, 1 base at V and 7 bases at J, with 17 bases in the middle. CDR3 loop: CASSIGTRAVGQPQHF. The CDR3 DNA is TGTGCCAGTAGTATAGGCACCAGGGCGGTGGGGCAGCCCCAGCATTTT.

The chain joins TRBV5-1 to TRBJ2-2; D may be TRBD2 (6 bases). From germline, CDR1 is SGHRS and CDR2 YFSETQ. The CDR3 spans 14 residues. With 0 bases removed from V and 4 bases from J, the gap between germline ends came to 7 bases. In nucleotides, the CDR3 is TGCGCCAGCAGCTTGGGGGACTTCACCGGGGAGCTGTTTTTT. Translating it yields CASSLGDFTGELFF.

This chain uses TRBV2 with TRBJ1-5; D unresolved. V shed 1 base and J shed 6 bases, with 7 bases lying between them. This CDR3 comprises 13 residues. Germline CDR1 reads SNHLY; CDR2 reads FYNNEI. CDR3 sequence reads: CASSEGLIQPQHF. The DNA of the CDR3 is TGTGCCAGCAGTGAAGGTTTAATTCAGCCCCAGCATTTT.

The chain recombines TRBV5-1 with TRBJ1-6; D remains unclear. Trimming cost V 0 bases and J 8 bases, with 12 bases left between them. The CDR3 loop spans 15 amino acids. The germline V gene has CDR1 SGHRS and CDR2 YFSETQ. The CDR3 DNA sequence: TGCGCCAGCAGCTTGGGCAAGATTGCGGATTCACCCCTCCACTTT. The encoded protein is CASSLGKIADSPLHF.

The gene calls are TRBV19 and TRBJ1-1; no clear D. Germline CDR1 LNHDA, CDR2 SQIVND (reference sequence). Trimming left V 3 bases short and J 5 bases short, with 13 bases between. The CDR3 sequence is 14 residues long. The CDR3 protein is CASSIDAMRTEAFF. CDR3 DNA: TGTGCCAGTAGTATTGACGCCATGAGGACTGAAGCTTTCTTT.

The chain links TRBV28 to TRBJ2-1, with 7 bases lining up with TRBD2. The CDR3 is 18 amino acids. The junction had 14 bases not matched to a gene; V was cut back by 6 bases and J by 0 bases. Germline V gene lookup returns CDR1 MDHEN and CDR2 SYDVKM. The CDR3 coding sequence is TGTGCCAGCAGCCCGTCTGTTTGGCGGGGGAGCTCCTACAATGAGCAGTTCTTC. This codes for CASSPSVWRGSSYNEQFF.

The genes are TRBV11-2 and TRBJ2-7; 8 nucleotides align to TRBD1. Germline-derived CDR1 and CDR2 are SGHAT and FQNNGV. The CDR3 is 15 amino acids. The J segment lost 6 bases and the V segment lost 7 bases, leaving 14 bases of the junction unmatched. The CDR3 bases are TGTGCCAGCATCGTCGACCGGGACAGGATAGGCGAGCAGTACTTC. Translation: CASIVDRDRIGEQYF.

The chain employs TRBV19 and TRBJ2-3, with TRBD1 identical over 8 bases. This CDR3 contains 15 residues. V was clipped by 4 bases and J by 4 bases; unmatched bases: 7. Germline V CDR1 and CDR2: LNHDA, SQIVND (reference sequence). Here the CDR3 reads CASSTSGGKADTQYF. In nucleotides, the CDR3 is TGTGCCAGTAGTACCTCAGGGGGCAAAGCAGATACGCAGTATTTT.

The sample holds one count of this clone. This CDR3 is also generated by other DNA sequences in the sample. V is TRBV2 and J is TRBJ2-2; possible D gene TRBD2, 6 bases. The CDR3 length is 14 residues. Trimming pared 3 bases from V and 9 bases from J, leaving 14 bases between. Germline V gene lookup returns CDR1 SNHLY and CDR2 FYNNEI. The chain's CDR3 is CASSEALAIRELFF. The CDR3, as DNA: TGTGCCAGCAGTGAGGCGCTAGCGATCCGGGAGCTGTTTTTT.

Written as DNA, the CDR3 is TGTGCCAGCAGCGCCCGGGGACAGGGGACCGGGGAGCTGTTTTTT. Translation: CASSARGQGTGELFF. The V gene is TRBV9, the J gene TRBJ2-2; 10 bases are shared with TRBD1. V gave up 3 bases and J gave up 5 bases; unmatched junction bases: 4. Per germline, CDR1 SGDLS and CDR2 YYNGEE. The CDR3 totals 15 residues.

The chain couples TRBV6-6 to TRBJ1-1, with D perhaps matching TRBD1 (5 bases). The CDR3 runs to 15 residues. Trimming removed 4 bases at V and 1 base at J, with 13 bases between. Germline V gene sequence: CDR1 MNHNY, CDR2 SVGAGI (reference sequence). DNA of the CDR3: TGTGCCAGCAGTTCCATTCAGGGCCAGAACACTGAAGCTTTCTTT. As protein: CASSSIQGQNTEAFF.

The chain employs TRBV4-3 and TRBJ1-2; D uncertain. From germline, CDR1 is LGHNA and CDR2 YSLEER. The CDR3 runs 16 residues. The ends were cut back, 1 base at V and 3 bases at J, with 15 bases in the middle. This CDR3 is CASSQVWRGGDYGYTF. DNA for the CDR3: TGCGCCAGCAGCCAAGTGTGGCGGGGTGGTGACTATGGCTACACCTTC.

The rearrangement joins TRBV7-9 to TRBJ2-2; D may be TRBD2 (5 bases). V was cut by 6 bases and J by 2 bases, with 13 bases left in between. Germline V CDR1 and CDR2: SEHNR, FQNEAQ (reference sequence). The CDR3 runs to 15 residues. Here the CDR3 reads CASSASSLNTGELFF. CDR3 nucleotides: TGTGCCAGCAGTGCTAGCAGCTTAAACACCGGGGAGCTGTTTTTT. The full variable domain, with the rest looked up from reference TRBV7-9 and TRBJ2-2, is DTGVSQNPRHKITKRGQNVTFRCDPISEHNRLYWYRQTLGQGPEFLTYFQNEAQLEKSRLLSDRFSAERPKGSFSTLEIQRTEQGDSAMYLCASSASSLNTGELFFGEGSRLTVL.

V usage is TRBV28 and J usage is TRBJ1-2; no definite D call. This CDR3 has 14 residues. The germline V gene encodes CDR1 MDHEN and CDR2 SYDVKM. Between the trimmed V and J ends, which lost 5 bases and 7 bases, there was a span of 17 bases. For the CDR3, the DNA is TGTGCCAGCAGTCCTCAGATAGCGGAGAGTGGCTACACCTTC. It codes for CASSPQIAESGYTF.

J is TRBJ2-1 and V is TRBV27; TRBD2 agrees at 11 bases. CDR3 length: 15 amino acids. The V gene end was trimmed by 2 bases and the J gene end by 7 bases; junction bases not matched to a gene: 4. The germline V gene has CDR1 MNHEY and CDR2 SMNVEV (reference sequence). The CDR3 DNA reads TGTGCCAGCAGTTTAACGCCTAGCGGGGGGAATGAGCAGTTCTTC. Amino acid sequence: CASSLTPSGGNEQFF.

The rearrangement links TRBV7-9 to TRBJ1-3; 7 nucleotides align to TRBD1. The trim removed 3 bases at V and 0 bases at J, leaving 5 bases unmatched. Germline CDR1 and CDR2: SEHNR and FQNEAQ (reference sequence). The CDR3 has 16 residues. For the CDR3, the DNA is TGTGCCAGCAGCTTTGGACAGGACATCTCTGGAAACACCATATATTTT. This sequence encodes CASSFGQDISGNTIYF.

This chain links TRBV9 with TRBJ1-2; no reliable D call. Germline V gives CDR1 SGDLS, CDR2 YYNGEE. The CDR3 totals 14 residues. V shed 2 bases and J shed 3 bases, with 11 bases lying between them. CDR3 in DNA: TGTGCCAGCAGCGTTACCGCGGTGTACTATGGCTACACCTTC. This translates into CASSVTAVYYGYTF.

The chain recombines TRBV6-4 with TRBJ2-2; 10 positions match TRBD2. V lost 0 bases, J lost 5 bases, and 9 bases stayed unmatched. This CDR3 spans 18 amino acids. Germline V gene lookup returns CDR1 MRHNA and CDR2 SNTAGT. DNA for the CDR3: TGTGCCAGCAGTGACTCGTCTAGCGGGGGCCCGGGGACCGGGGAGCTGTTTTTT. It is translated as CASSDSSSGGPGTGELFF.